The 9 T cell receptor beta chains in this list originate from one sample, sequenced in a study of T cells after somatic rescue of genetic block. The repertoire was sequenced with immunoSEQ multiplex PCR; TCRdb's copy has only in-frame clones and lacks some. This sample has 12,000 or so clones, with around 70% found just once. Sequencing input: peripheral blood mononuclear cells (PBMCs). Source of these receptors: a boy aged 5 to 17.

The chain has TRBV6-5 and TRBJ2-5, with 8 bases matching TRBD2. Germline CDR1 MNHEY, CDR2 SVGAGI. V was pared by 8 bases and J by 7 bases, with 15 bases of the junction left unmatched. The CDR3 covers 15 residues. CDR3 nucleotide sequence: TGTGCCAGCGAACAGTACGGGGGGGCTCCGGGGACCCAGTACTTC. Protein sequence: CASEQYGGAPGTQYF.

Written as DNA, the CDR3 is TGCGCCAGCAGCCCACAGACAGGGATATCGGGTGGCTACACCTTC. This encodes CASSPQTGISGGYTF. This sequence joins TRBV4-1 and TRBJ1-2; 7 nucleotides line up with TRBD1. Germline CDR1 is MGHRA and CDR2 is YSYEKL. This CDR3 is built from 15 residues. V gave up 4 bases and J gave up 7 bases; unmatched junction bases: 12.

The rearrangement links TRBV12-2 to TRBJ1-4; TRBD1 is the table's D call and was not checked against the DNA. TRBV12-2 is an annotated pseudogene. The CDR3 spans 13 residues. CDR3 DNA: TGTGCAAGGCAAGGGACAGGGGGTGAAAAACTGTTTTTT. This sequence encodes CARQGTGGEKLFF.

This clone has more than one count but fewer than ten. Germline and junction disagree at one end, which may indicate a read error. J is TRBJ2-7 and V is TRBV6-6, with 11 bases lining up with TRBD1. This CDR3 comprises 14 residues. The germline V gene has CDR1 MNHNY and CDR2 SVGAGI (reference sequence). CDR3 coding DNA: TGTGCCATCAGTTCCTCGGGACAGGGGGACGAGCAGTACTTC. It specifies CAISSSGQGDEQYF.

This chain uses TRBV6-8 with TRBJ2-7; unclear D gene. Germline lookup yields CDR1 MNHGY and CDR2 SAAAGT. Trimming stripped 8 bases from V and 7 bases from J, with 3 bases between. The CDR3 is 8 residues long. CDR3 residues: CASLEQYF. CDR3 sequence (DNA): TGTGCCAGCCTGGAGCAGTACTTC.

The V call is TRBV15, the J call TRBJ1-4; 7 positions agree with TRBD1. The ends lost 5 bases at V and 4 bases at J; junction bases unmatched: 4. Germline loops: CDR1 LNHNV, CDR2 YYDKDF (reference sequence). CDR3 length: 14 amino acids. The CDR3 loop reads CATSARGYNEKLFF. In DNA form, the CDR3 reads TGTGCCACCAGCGCCAGGGGGTATAATGAAAAACTGTTTTTT.

Here the CDR3 DNA reads TGTGCCAGCAGCTTCGGAGACACCCAAGAGACCCAGTACTTC. Translating it yields CASSFGDTQETQYF. The gene calls are TRBV11-2 and TRBJ2-5; no clear D. V dropped 3 bases and J dropped 1 base, with 9 bases sitting between them. CDR1 is SGHAT, CDR2 FQNNGV, per germline. The CDR3 is 14 residues long.

This sequence joins TRBV6-5 and TRBJ2-7, with a possible D match to TRBD2 (6 bases). V was shortened by 2 bases and J by 0 bases, with 8 bases between the two germline ends. CDR1 is MNHEY and CDR2 is SVGAGI in the germline V gene. The CDR3 is 14 residues long. The CDR3 region is CASSYMGGSYEQYF. For the CDR3, the DNA is TGTGCCAGCAGTTACATGGGGGGCTCCTACGAGCAGTACTTC.

The rearrangement links TRBV6-5 to TRBJ2-4; D may match TRBD1 or TRBD2 (5 bases each). The length of the CDR3 is 14 residues. V dropped 5 bases and J dropped 9 bases, with 17 bases sitting between them. Germline-derived CDR1 and CDR2 are MNHEY and SVGAGI. The CDR3 coding sequence is TGTGCCAGCAGTCTCCGACAGTCGGCGGGCATTCAGTACTTC. It codes for CASSLRQSAGIQYF.